These T cell receptor beta chains were read from a single sample in a study of blood T cell repertoires in COVID-19. Repertoires were generated with immunoSEQ multiplex PCR, while TCRdb's copy carries only in-frame clones and drops some. The table has approximately 460,000 clones, roughly 89% seen once. Sample: peripheral blood. The receptors originated from a man in his late teens or twenties with COVID-19, enrolled during active disease. Both conserved end residues are part of each CDR3. A D gene is named only where the DNA matches it firmly. Clone size appears in some rows only: once, few, many, or a class for an expanded clone.

D gene,clone size,V gene,J gene,CDR3 DNA,CDR3 protein
.,.,TRBV18,TRBJ1-5,TGTGCCAGCTCTAACGCCAGGGGAGGCAATCAGCCCCAGCATTTT,CASSNARGGNQPQHF
.,.,TRBV21-1,TRBJ2-4,TGTGCCAGCAGCAAAGATCTTGAGGGGGAAGGGGACAAAAACATTCAGTACTTC,CASSKDLEGEGDKNIQYF
TRBD2,.,TRBV7-9,TRBJ2-1,TGTGCCAGCAGCGCGGGACTAGCGGCGGGCTATGAGCAGTTCTTC,CASSAGLAAGYEQFF
TRBD1,.,TRBV5-1,TRBJ2-1,TGCGCCAGCAGCTTGGCCCTCGGGACAGGGACCTACAATGAGCAGTTCTTC,CASSLALGTGTYNEQFF
.,.,TRBV7-9,TRBJ2-4,TGTGCCAGCAGCCCAGAGGGCCGGAACATTCAGTACTTC,CASSPEGRNIQYF
.,.,TRBV18,TRBJ1-5,TGTGCCAGCTCACCCCGACAGGCTTGGGAAAATCAGCCCCAGCATTTT,CASSPRQAWENQPQHF
.,.,TRBV5-4,TRBJ1-6,TGTGCCAGCAGCTGGGCTGGCAGTAATAATTCACCCCTCCACTTT,CASSWAGSNNSPLHF
.,.,TRBV3-1/TRBV3-2,TRBJ1-2,TGTGCCAGCAGCCAAGATCAGTCTAACTATGGCTACACCTTC,CASSQDQSNYGYTF
TRBD1,.,TRBV7-8,TRBJ2-7,TGTGCCAGCAGCCTACCGGGACAGGGGTCCTACGAGCAGTACTTC,CASSLPGQGSYEQYF
.,.,TRBV11-2,TRBJ2-5,TGTGCCAGCAGCAGGTCCGGACAGACAGAGGCCCAGTACTTC,CASSRSGQTEAQYF
TRBD2,.,TRBV27,TRBJ2-7,TGTGCCAGCGGACTAGCGGGAGCCTACGAGCAGTACTTC,CASGLAGAYEQYF
TRBD2,.,TRBV6-6,TRBJ2-3,TGTGCCAGCAGTTACGGAGCGGGAGAGGCAGATACGCAGTATTTT,CASSYGAGEADTQYF
.,few,TRBV19,TRBJ2-2,TGTGCCAGTAGTATAGAGAACAGACCAACCGGGGAGCTGTTTTTT,CASSIENRPTGELFF
.,.,TRBV6-5,TRBJ2-5,TGTGCCAGCACTGCGGGACAGTTCCAAGAGACCCAGTACTTC,CASTAGQFQETQYF
.,once,TRBV3-1/TRBV3-2,TRBJ1-1,TGTGCCAGCAGTCCGGCGGGCACTGAAGCTTTCTTT,CASSPAGTEAFF
.,.,TRBV29-1,TRBJ2-5,TGCAGCGTTGAACCCTCTCGAGAGGCCCAGTACTTC,CSVEPSREAQYF
TRBD1,.,TRBV5-1,TRBJ1-6,TGCGCCAGCAGCCTCGACCGGACACAGGGGCGAAATTCACCCCTCCACTTT,CASSLDRTQGRNSPLHF
TRBD2,.,TRBV6-5,TRBJ2-7,TGTGCCAGCAGGGGCCGAGTTAGCGGGACCTACGAGCAGTACTTC,CASRGRVSGTYEQYF
.,.,TRBV12-3/TRBV12-4,TRBJ2-7,TGTGCCAGCAGGGAGAGACAGGTCCCGGAGCAGTACTTC,CASRERQVPEQYF
TRBD1,.,TRBV5-1,TRBJ2-7,TGCGCCAGCAGCTTGGATGGAGACAGGGGACCCTACGAGCAGTACTTC,CASSLDGDRGPYEQYF
TRBD1,.,TRBV5-1,TRBJ2-3,TGCGCCAGCAGCTCACTCGGGGGACAGGGGAGCTCCCCAGATACGCAGTATTTT,CASSSLGGQGSSPDTQYF
.,.,TRBV2,TRBJ1-2,TGTGCCAGCAGGTCACAGGGCGGATCTTATGGCTACACCTTC,CASRSQGGSYGYTF
.,.,TRBV30,TRBJ2-1,TGTCCTAAGTCCGGGGGTCGACAGTTCTTC,CPKSGGRQFF
TRBD1,.,TRBV2,TRBJ1-3,TGTGCCAGCAGCCGACAGGGTAACTCTGGAAACACCATATATTTT,CASSRQGNSGNTIYF
TRBD1,.,TRBV13,TRBJ1-4,TGTGCCAGCAGCCCCGGGACAGGGGGCATGACAACTAATGAAAAACTGTTTTTT,CASSPGTGGMTTNEKLFF
.,.,TRBV6-5,TRBJ1-2,TGTGCCAGCAGTACCGGGATCAGAGGGGGCTACACCTTC,CASSTGIRGGYTF
TRBD1,.,TRBV6-5,TRBJ1-2,TGTGCCAGCAGGACGGACAGGGGAAACTATGGCTACACCTTC,CASRTDRGNYGYTF
.,once,TRBV29-1,TRBJ1-2,TGCAGCGTTTATGGAGTCCGGGACTATGGCTACACCTTC,CSVYGVRDYGYTF
.,.,TRBV2,TRBJ2-4,TGTGCCAGCAGTGAAATGGGGGGTTTCGTCAAAAACATTCAGTACTTC,CASSEMGGFVKNIQYF
.,.,TRBV27,TRBJ1-3,TGTGCCAGCAGTTTGGGGGGAGCAGGAAACACCATATATTTT,CASSLGGAGNTIYF
TRBD2,few,TRBV6-6,TRBJ2-1,TGTGCCAGCGGAGCGGGGGGCACCTACAATGAGCAGTTCTTC,CASGAGGTYNEQFF
.,.,TRBV5-6,TRBJ2-5,TGTGCCAGCAGCTTGAACGGGAGAGAAGAGACCCAGTACTTC,CASSLNGREETQYF
TRBD1,.,TRBV6-6,TRBJ1-2,TGTGCCAGCAGTTACTCGCGGCAGGGGGCGGACTATGGCTACACCTTC,CASSYSRQGADYGYTF
.,.,TRBV10-1,TRBJ1-1,TGCGCCAGCAGTGAGGAGGTAGGGGCCACTGAAGCTTTCTTT,CASSEEVGATEAFF
.,.,TRBV19,TRBJ1-2,TGTGCCAGTAGTTCACGCTGGACAGATTATGGCTACACCTTC,CASSSRWTDYGYTF
TRBD2,.,TRBV10-1,TRBJ2-3,TGCGCCAGCAGTGAACTAGCGGCTAGCACAGATACGCAGTATTTT,CASSELAASTDTQYF
.,.,TRBV4-1,TRBJ1-4,TGCGCCAGCAGCCAAGGGGGGAGGGCTGGTGAAAAACTGTTTTTT,CASSQGGRAGEKLFF
TRBD1,.,TRBV12-5,TRBJ1-6,TGTGCTAGTGGTTTGGGCAGGGGGCCTTCACCCCTCCACTTT,CASGLGRGPSPLHF
.,.,TRBV19,TRBJ2-1,TGTGCCAGTAGGAAAGGAGGGCCGGAGTACAATGAGCAGTTCTTC,CASRKGGPEYNEQFF
TRBD2,.,TRBV19,TRBJ2-1,TGTGCCAGTAGTGTACAAATAGATGCGGGACTAGCGTTTGAGCAGTTCTTC,CASSVQIDAGLAFEQFF
TRBD1,.,TRBV6-5,TRBJ2-2,TGTGCCAGCAGCCGGGACAGCGCGAACACCGGGGAGCTGTTTTTT,CASSRDSANTGELFF
TRBD2,.,TRBV24-1,TRBJ2-5,TGTGCCACCAGTGGCGAGGGAGGGGAGACCCAGTACTTC,CATSGEGGETQYF
.,.,TRBV5-1,TRBJ1-3,TGCGCCAGCAGTAGGGGCATCTCTGGAAACACCATATATTTT,CASSRGISGNTIYF